This T cell receptor (beta chain) was retrieved from a study of shared clonotypes between healthy human individuals. TCRdb's table, derived via immunoSEQ multiplex PCR, lists solely in-frame clones and lacks some. Here the sample spans about 2 million clones, 85% to 95% being singletons. Germline V CDR1 and CDR2: SEHNR, FQNEAQ (reference sequence). The CDR3 is made up of 14 amino acids. Trimming stripped 3 bases from V and 9 bases from J, with 12 bases between. As defined, naive CD8 cells were CD45RO-negative and positively selected for CCR7, with terminally differentiated effector memory CD45RA+ cells excluded.

The receptor comes from a man younger than 35 in good health. Sequencing input: naive CD8+ T cells sorted from blood. The rearrangement links TRBV7-9 to TRBJ1-6, with D unresolved. The CDR3 DNA sequence: TGTGCCAGCAGCTTGTGGACCGACGCTTCACCCCTCCACTTT. It yields the protein CASSLWTDASPLHF.